The 13 T cell receptor beta chains presented below share a single source sample, sequenced in a study of T cell repertoires in cytomegalovirus infection. TCRdb re-derived calls from the reads in MiXCR, one entry per CDR3 protein. The repertoire consists of tens of thousands of distinct CDR3 sequences, with about 4% occurring once and the leading ten covering 22%. The sequenced material came from PBMCs. These receptors all come from a human donor in good health (CMV status not recorded). Some clones in this sample may be carry-over from other donors' samples.

This clonotype was counted many times. The CDR3 DNA sequence: TGTGCCAGCAGCTTGAGGCAGGGATATGGAGAGACCCAGTACTTC. Its protein is CASSLRQGYGETQYF. The chain has TRBV7-2 and TRBJ2-5; D might be TRBD1 (5 bases). Deletions cut 3 bases from V and 4 bases from J, with 15 bases between. The length of the CDR3 is 15 residues. Looked up from germline, CDR1 is SGHTA and CDR2 is FQGNSA.

In its sample, this clonotype was seen many times. The CDR3 DNA sequence: TGTGCCAGCAGTTTTAGGGGGAGTCGGTACGAGCAGTACTTC. This encodes CASSFRGSRYEQYF. This chain connects TRBV28 to TRBJ2-7, with TRBD1 as a possible D gene (6 bases). Germline assignment: CDR1 MDHEN and CDR2 SYDVKM. Trimming cost V 3 bases and J 4 bases, with 13 bases left between them. The CDR3 loop spans 14 amino acids.

This clonotype was counted ten times or more. The V call is TRBV11-2, the J call TRBJ1-6; a weak D match, TRBD1 (6 bases). The CDR3 runs to 18 residues. The V end was cut by 1 base, the J end by 4 bases, with 17 bases between. Germline CDR1 and CDR2: SGHAT and FQNNGV. This CDR3 is CASSLVLPGDGYNSPLHF. CDR3 in DNA: TGTGCCAGCAGCTTAGTGCTTCCAGGGGACGGGTATAATTCACCCCTCCACTTT.

This clonotype was seen many times. V and J are TRBV7-4 and TRBJ1-2; D might be TRBD1 (5 bases). V was cut by 3 bases and J by 4 bases, with 15 bases left in between. Germline V gene data show CDR1 as SGHVT and CDR2 as SQSDAQ. The CDR3 length is 15 residues. The CDR3 here is CASSFGSQGGYGYTF. Written as DNA, the CDR3 is TGTGCCAGCAGCTTTGGGAGCCAGGGCGGCTATGGCTACACCTTC.

The V gene is TRBV7-9, the J gene TRBJ2-4, with 7 bases that match TRBD2. Germline lookup yields CDR1 SEHNR and CDR2 FQNEAQ (reference sequence). Trimming cost V 4 bases and J 7 bases; bases outside gene matches: 4. The CDR3 runs to 13 residues. CDR3 DNA sequence: TGTGCCAGCAGCTCCCAGGGAGGGAACATTCAGTACTTC. Translating it yields CASSSQGGNIQYF.

This clonotype showed up many times. The chain joins TRBV12-3 or TRBV12-4 to TRBJ1-1, with 8 positions matching TRBD1. Germline trimming cut 3 bases from V and 1 base from J; bases unmatched to any gene: 1. The CDR3 sequence is 14 residues long. CDR3 loop: CASSLGQANTEAFF. The CDR3 coding sequence is TGTGCCAGCAGTTTGGGACAGGCGAACACTGAAGCTTTCTTT.

This clonotype was detected ten times or more. This chain links TRBV7-2 with TRBJ2-1, with D perhaps TRBD1 or TRBD2 (5 bases each). The CDR3 consists of 12 residues. The germline V gene has CDR1 SGHTA and CDR2 FQGNSA. V lost 3 bases and J lost 9, with 9 bases in between. The CDR3 here is CASSFWGTEQFF. The CDR3 nucleotides read TGTGCCAGCAGCTTCTGGGGGACTGAGCAGTTCTTC. Supplemented by reference TRBV7-2 and TRBJ2-1, the full variable domain reads GAGVSQSPSNKVTEKGKDVELRCDPISGHTALYWYRQSLGQGLEFLIYFQGNSAPDKSGLPSDRFSAERTGGSVSTLTIQRTQQEDSAVYLCASSFWGTEQFFGPGTRLTVL.

This clonotype appeared many times. The V and J genes are TRBV25-1 and TRBJ2-7, with D perhaps matching TRBD1 or TRBD2 (6 bases each). Per germline, CDR1 MGHDK and CDR2 SYGVNS. The CDR3 loop spans 13 amino acids. With 8 bases removed from V and 7 bases from J, the gap between germline ends came to 18 bases. This CDR3 is CASGRQGTGEQYF. DNA for the CDR3: TGTGCCAGCGGGCGGCAGGGGACTGGAGAGCAGTACTTC.

This clonotype has a count of ten or more. This sequence joins TRBV4-1 and TRBJ2-1; 7 nucleotides line up with TRBD2. The trim removed 1 base at V and 13 bases at J, leaving 10 bases unmatched. The CDR3 loop spans 14 amino acids. Germline V lookup: CDR1 MGHRA, CDR2 YSYEKL. CDR3 amino acids: CASSQGLADRIQFF. CDR3 nucleotides: TGCGCCAGCAGCCAAGGCCTAGCGGATAGGATACAGTTCTTC.

Many counts were recorded for this clonotype. V gene TRBV29-1 combines with J gene TRBJ1-1; TRBD1 agrees at 7 bases. From germline, CDR1 is SQVTM and CDR2 ANQGSEA. The J segment lost 3 bases and the V segment lost 6 bases, leaving 13 bases of the junction unmatched. The CDR3 has 15 residues. The CDR3 sequence: CSVKETGTRDTEAFF. CDR3 in DNA: TGCAGCGTGAAAGAGACAGGGACAAGGGACACTGAAGCTTTCTTT.

This clonotype was counted ten times or more. The chain couples TRBV7-2 to TRBJ2-1; 10 nucleotides agree with TRBD1. Germline V gene sequence: CDR1 SGHTA, CDR2 FQGNSA. Trimming took 5 bases from V and 4 from J; bases not matched to a gene: 8. This CDR3 has 16 amino acids. The CDR3 protein is CASSQRQGALYNEQFF. Here the CDR3 DNA reads TGTGCCAGCAGCCAGAGACAGGGGGCCTTATACAATGAGCAGTTCTTC. The variable domain in full, completed from reference TRBV7-2 and TRBJ2-1, reads GAGVSQSPSNKVTEKGKDVELRCDPISGHTALYWYRQSLGQGLEFLIYFQGNSAPDKSGLPSDRFSAERTGGSVSTLTIQRTQQEDSAVYLCASSQRQGALYNEQFFGPGTRLTVL.

This clonotype was recorded many times. The chain links TRBV7-2 to TRBJ2-2; no clear D. Germline V gene sequence: CDR1 SGHTA, CDR2 FQGNSA. The CDR3 spans 15 residues. The V gene lost 2 bases and the J gene lost 5 bases, with 12 bases spanning the gap. The CDR3 sequence is CASSLQSSVTGELFF. The CDR3 DNA reads as TGTGCCAGCAGCTTACAGTCCAGCGTGACCGGGGAGCTGTTTTTT. The whole variable domain, remainder taken from reference TRBV7-2 and TRBJ2-2, is GAGVSQSPSNKVTEKGKDVELRCDPISGHTALYWYRQSLGQGLEFLIYFQGNSAPDKSGLPSDRFSAERTGGSVSTLTIQRTQQEDSAVYLCASSLQSSVTGELFFGEGSRLTVL.

This clonotype was counted many times. The chain uses TRBV7-2 and TRBJ2-2, with 11 bases lining up with TRBD2. CDR1 and CDR2 from the germline V gene are SGHTA and FQGNSA. V trimming: 5 bases; J trimming: 5 bases; junction bases outside the gene matches: 7. The CDR3 extends over 16 amino acids. The CDR3 sequence is CASSKPGLAVTGELFF. CDR3 coding DNA: TGTGCCAGCAGCAAACCGGGACTAGCGGTTACCGGGGAGCTGTTTTTT.